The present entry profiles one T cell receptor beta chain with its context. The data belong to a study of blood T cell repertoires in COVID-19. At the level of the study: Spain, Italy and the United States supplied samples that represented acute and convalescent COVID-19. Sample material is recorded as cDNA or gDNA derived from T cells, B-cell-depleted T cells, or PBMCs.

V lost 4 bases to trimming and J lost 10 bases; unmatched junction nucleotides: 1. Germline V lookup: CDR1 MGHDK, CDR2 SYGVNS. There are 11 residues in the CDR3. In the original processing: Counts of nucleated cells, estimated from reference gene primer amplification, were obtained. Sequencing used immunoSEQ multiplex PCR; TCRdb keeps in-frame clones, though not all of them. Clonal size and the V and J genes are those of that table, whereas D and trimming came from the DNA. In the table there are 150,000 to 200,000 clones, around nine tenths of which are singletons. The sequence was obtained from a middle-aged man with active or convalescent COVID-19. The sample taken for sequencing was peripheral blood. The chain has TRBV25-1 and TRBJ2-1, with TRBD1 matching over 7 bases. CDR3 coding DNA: TGTGCCAGCAGTGGGGGACAGGAGCAGTTCTTC. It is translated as CASSGGQEQFF.